This T cell receptor beta chain appears in the sequencing data of a study of T cells in Graves' hyperthyroidism and ophthalmopathy. The study, taken as a whole, reports: Ophthalmopathy and stable hyperthyroidism were separated by a 13 V-J model.

Between the trimmed V and J ends, which lost 7 bases and 2 bases, there was a span of 25 bases. The CDR3 sequence is 17 residues long. The germline CDR1 and CDR2 sequences are SGHKS and YYEKEE (reference sequence). This clonotype was observed at least ten times. Its cognate antigen is unknown. Exclusions: uncontrolled infection, other autoimmune disease, pregnancy, lactation. Source material for PBMCs was 10 ml fresh peripheral blood. The TCR beta CDR3 regions underwent amplification using RNA transcripts as the source. The TCR CDR3 first-round RT-PCR relied on the HTBI primer set. Via MiXCR, TCRdb re-called the multiplex PCR reads, giving one row per CDR3 protein. The repertoire holds around 600,000 distinct CDR3 sequences, with more than 13% as singletons.

The TCR originated in a woman younger than 30 with Graves' ophthalmopathy. The rearrangement uses TRBV5-5 and TRBJ2-7, with D possibly matching TRBD1 (6 bases). The sample was blood. Here the CDR3 DNA reads TGTGCCAGCTCCCTGGGGGCCCTCCGACTGTCGACCTACGAGCAGTACTTC. Translated, it gives CASSLGALRLSTYEQYF.